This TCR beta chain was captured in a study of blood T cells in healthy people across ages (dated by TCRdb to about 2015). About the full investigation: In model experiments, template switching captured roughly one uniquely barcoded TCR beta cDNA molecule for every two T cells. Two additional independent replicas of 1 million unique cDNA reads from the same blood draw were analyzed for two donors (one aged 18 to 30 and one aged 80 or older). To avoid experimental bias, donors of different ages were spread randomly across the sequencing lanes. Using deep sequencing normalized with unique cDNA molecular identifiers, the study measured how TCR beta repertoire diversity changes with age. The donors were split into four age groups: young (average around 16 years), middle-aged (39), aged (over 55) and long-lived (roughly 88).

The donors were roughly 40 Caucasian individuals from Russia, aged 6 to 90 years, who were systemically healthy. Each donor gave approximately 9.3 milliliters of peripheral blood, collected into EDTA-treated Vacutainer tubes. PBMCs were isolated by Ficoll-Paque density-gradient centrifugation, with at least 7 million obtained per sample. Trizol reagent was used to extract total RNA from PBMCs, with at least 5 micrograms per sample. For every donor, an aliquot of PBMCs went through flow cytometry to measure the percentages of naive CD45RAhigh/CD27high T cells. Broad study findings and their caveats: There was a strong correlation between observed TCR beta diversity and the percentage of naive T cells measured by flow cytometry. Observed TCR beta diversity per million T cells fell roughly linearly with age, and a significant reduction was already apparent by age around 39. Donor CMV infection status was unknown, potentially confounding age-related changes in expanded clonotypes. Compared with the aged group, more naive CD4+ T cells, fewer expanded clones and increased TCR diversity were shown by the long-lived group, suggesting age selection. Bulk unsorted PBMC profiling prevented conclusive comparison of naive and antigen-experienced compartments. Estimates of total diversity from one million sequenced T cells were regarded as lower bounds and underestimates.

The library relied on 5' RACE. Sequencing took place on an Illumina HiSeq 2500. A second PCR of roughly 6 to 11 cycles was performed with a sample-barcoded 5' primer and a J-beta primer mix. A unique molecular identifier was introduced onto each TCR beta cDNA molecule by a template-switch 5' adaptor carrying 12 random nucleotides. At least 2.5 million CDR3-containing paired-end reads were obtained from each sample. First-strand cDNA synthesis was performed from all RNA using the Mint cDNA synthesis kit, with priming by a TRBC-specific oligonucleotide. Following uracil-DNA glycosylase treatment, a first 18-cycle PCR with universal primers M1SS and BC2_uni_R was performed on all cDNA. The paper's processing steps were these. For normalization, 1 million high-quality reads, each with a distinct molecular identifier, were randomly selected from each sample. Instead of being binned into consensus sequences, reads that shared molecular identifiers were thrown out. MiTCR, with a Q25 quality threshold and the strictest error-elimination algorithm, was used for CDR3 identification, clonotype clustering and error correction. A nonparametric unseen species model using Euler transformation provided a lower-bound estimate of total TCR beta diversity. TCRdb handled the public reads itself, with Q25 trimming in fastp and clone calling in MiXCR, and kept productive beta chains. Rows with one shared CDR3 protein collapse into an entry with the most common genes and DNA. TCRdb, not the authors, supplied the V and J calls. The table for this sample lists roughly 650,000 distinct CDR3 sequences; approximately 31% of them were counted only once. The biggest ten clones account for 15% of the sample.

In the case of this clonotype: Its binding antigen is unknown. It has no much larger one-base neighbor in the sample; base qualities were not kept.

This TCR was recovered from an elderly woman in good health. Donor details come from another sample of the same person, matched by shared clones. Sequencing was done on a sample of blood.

CDR3 protein: CASSSARTRGVYHEQFF. The DNA reads as follows: TGTGCCAGCAGTAGTGCGAGGACGCGGGGGGTGTATCATGAGCAGTTCTTC. Here the chain combines TRBV27 and TRBJ2-1, and 8 junctional nucleotides match TRBD2. The germline V gene (reference sequence) gives CDR1 as MNHEY and CDR2 as SMNVEV. From cysteine to phenylalanine, the CDR3 is 17 amino acids long. Of the read, only the CDR3 DNA is kept; its 51 bases are in frame from base 1. Here V drops 5 bases and J drops 8 bases, and the junction holds 17 bases not matched to any gene.